This TCR beta chain was obtained from a study of CD8 T cells in Susac syndrome. The count of this clonotype is one. RNA in amounts of roughly 0.5 to 1 ug was reverse transcribed with random hexamers. Amplification of TCR beta CDR3 spanned 54 Vbeta and 13 Jbeta via immunoSEQ multiplex PCR. TCRdb reanalysed the immunoSEQ multiplex PCR reads using MiXCR and keeps one entry per CDR3 protein. This table has 190,000 or so distinct CDR3 sequences, over 90% appearing once. Negative isolation was applied to CD8+ and CD4+ T cells, and FACS enrichment was applied to TEMRA cells. This sequence originates from a human donor with multiple sclerosis. Sequencing was carried out using CD4+ T cells from PBMCs.

The CDR3 region is CATQQVAGVQETQYF. The CDR3 DNA is TGTGCCACCCAACAGGTAGCGGGGGTCCAAGAGACCCAGTACTTC. The chain links TRBV2 to TRBJ2-5; 9 bases match TRBD2. Germline-derived CDR1 and CDR2 are SNHLY and FYNNEI. CDR3 length equals 15 residues. V gave up 10 bases and J gave up 1 base; unmatched junction bases: 10. Drawing the rest from reference TRBV2 and TRBJ2-5, the complete variable domain is EPEVTQTPSHQVTQMGQEVILRCVPISNHLYFYWYRQILGQKVEFLVSFYNNEISEKSEIFDDQFSVERPDGSNFTLKIRSTKLEDSAMYFCATQQVAGVQETQYFGPGTRLLVL.